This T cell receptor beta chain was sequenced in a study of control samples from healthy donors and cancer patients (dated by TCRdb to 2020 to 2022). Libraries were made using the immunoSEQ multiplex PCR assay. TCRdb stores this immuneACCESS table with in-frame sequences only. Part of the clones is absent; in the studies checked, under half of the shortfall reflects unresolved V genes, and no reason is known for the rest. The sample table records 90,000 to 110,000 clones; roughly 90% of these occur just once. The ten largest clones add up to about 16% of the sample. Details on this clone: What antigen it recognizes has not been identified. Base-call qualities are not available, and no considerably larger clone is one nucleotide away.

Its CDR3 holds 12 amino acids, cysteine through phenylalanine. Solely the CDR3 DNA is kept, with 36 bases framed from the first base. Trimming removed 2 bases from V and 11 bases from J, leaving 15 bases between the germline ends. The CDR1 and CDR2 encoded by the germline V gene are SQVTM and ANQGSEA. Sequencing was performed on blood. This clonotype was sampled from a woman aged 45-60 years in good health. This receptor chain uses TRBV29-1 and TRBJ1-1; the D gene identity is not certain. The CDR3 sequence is CSVERSYEWAFF. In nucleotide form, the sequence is TGCAGCGTTGAAAGATCTTACGAGTGGGCTTTCTTT.